The 6 T cell receptor beta chains given below trace back to one sample, sequenced in a study of shared clonotypes between healthy human individuals. TCRdb's table, derived via immunoSEQ multiplex PCR, lists solely in-frame clones and lacks some. The repertoire holds some 2.3 million clones, over 85% seen once, with 0.39% in the top ten. The sample comprised naive CD4+ T cells from PBMCs. The subset was: CD45RA+ positively selected. The receptors shown here come from a man younger than 30 in good health. Some clones in this sample may be carry-over from other donors' samples.

The rearrangement joins TRBV5-1 to TRBJ2-7; the match to TRBD2 covers 11 bases. V trimming: 4 bases; J trimming: 1 base; junction bases outside the gene matches: 4. This CDR3 region has 15 residues. CDR1 and CDR2 (germline): SGHRS, YFSETQ. The CDR3: CASSHGTSGSYEQYF. DNA for the CDR3: TGCGCCAGCAGCCACGGGACTAGCGGTTCCTACGAGCAGTACTTC.

The table lists this clone with a count of one. The gene calls are TRBV7-2 and TRBJ1-5; 7 bases line up with TRBD1. The CDR3 extends over 15 amino acids. The germline V gene has CDR1 SGHTA and CDR2 FQGNSA. V lost 2 bases, J lost 5 bases, and 6 bases stayed unmatched. CDR3: CASSLRTGEDQPQHF. The CDR3, as DNA: TGTGCCAGCAGCTTACGGACAGGTGAAGATCAGCCCCAGCATTTT.

The gene calls are TRBV30 and TRBJ1-5, with TRBD1 identical over 7 bases. Unmatched junction bases numbered 11, after V lost 0 bases and J lost 6 bases. The CDR3 sequence is 16 residues long. Germline assignment: CDR1 GTSNPN and CDR2 SVGIG (reference sequence). The CDR3 sequence is CAWSVSAGGFRQPQHF. The CDR3 DNA reads TGTGCCTGGAGTGTTTCTGCAGGGGGGTTTCGTCAGCCCCAGCATTTT.

The rearrangement joins TRBV19 to TRBJ2-1; a weak D match, TRBD2 (6 bases). Germline-derived CDR1 and CDR2 are LNHDA and SQIVND (reference sequence). V lost 6 bases, J lost 3 bases, and 15 bases lay in between. The CDR3 covers 15 residues. The CDR3 bases are TGTGCCAGTAGCTATAGCGGAGCCCGCTACAATGAGCAGTTCTTC. It specifies CASSYSGARYNEQFF.

This chain connects TRBV9 to TRBJ2-7; perhaps D is TRBD1 or TRBD2 (5 bases each). Germline-derived CDR1 and CDR2 are SGDLS and YYNGEE. The germline V and J ends were trimmed by 2 bases and 3 bases, with 9 bases remaining between them. The CDR3 is made up of 13 amino acids. The DNA of the CDR3 is TGTGCCAGCAGCGTCCGGGACCACTACGAGCAGTACTTC. Translated: CASSVRDHYEQYF.

The chain recombines TRBV18 with TRBJ2-1; TRBD2 agrees at 7 bases. CDR3 length: 15 residues. Germline trimming cut 5 bases from V and 1 base from J; bases unmatched to any gene: 5. In germline, CDR1 is KGHSH, CDR2 LQKENI. CDR3 nucleotide sequence: TGTGCCAGCTCAGTTAGCGGGTATTCCTACAATGAGCAGTTCTTC. This translates into CASSVSGYSYNEQFF.